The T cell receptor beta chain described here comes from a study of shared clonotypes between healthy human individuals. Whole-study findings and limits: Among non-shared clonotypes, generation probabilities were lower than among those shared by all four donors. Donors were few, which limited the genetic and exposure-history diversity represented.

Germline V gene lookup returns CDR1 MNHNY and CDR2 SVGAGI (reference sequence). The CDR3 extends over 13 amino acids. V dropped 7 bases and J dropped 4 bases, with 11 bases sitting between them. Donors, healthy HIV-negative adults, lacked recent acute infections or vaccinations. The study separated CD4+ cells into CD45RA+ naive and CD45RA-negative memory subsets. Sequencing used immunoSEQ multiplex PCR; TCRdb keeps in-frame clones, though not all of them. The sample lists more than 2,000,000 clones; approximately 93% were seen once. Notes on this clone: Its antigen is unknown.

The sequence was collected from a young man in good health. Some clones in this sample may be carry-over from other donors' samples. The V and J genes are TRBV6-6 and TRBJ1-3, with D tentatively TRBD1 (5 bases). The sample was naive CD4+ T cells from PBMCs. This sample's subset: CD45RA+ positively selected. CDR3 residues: CASKRAGGNTIYF. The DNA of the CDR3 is TGTGCCAGCAAAAGGGCAGGGGGAAACACCATATATTTT.